This T cell receptor (beta chain) was sequenced for a study of T cell responses to AZD1222 COVID-19 vaccine. Sequenced by immunoSEQ multiplex PCR; TCRdb stores in-frame clones only, minus some. The sample lists under 150,000 clones; roughly 91% were seen once. This CDR3 region has 13 residues. The germline V gene has CDR1 MNHEY and CDR2 SVGAGI. Trimming took 8 bases from V and 0 from J, leaving 10 bases between them. The study's findings and limits: The study found vaccine-associated CD4 TCRs spanning spike, dominant at 160-218 and 743-854. Donors were largely white British and mainly female; clonal diversity was possibly underestimated.

A note on this clone: Its antigen is still unknown.

The receptor's source is an adult in good health. The material was peripheral blood, obtained on day 0 of AZD1222 vaccination. The chain employs TRBV6-5 and TRBJ1-1; D gene ambiguous. CDR3 nucleotides: TGTGCCAGCGTAGCCAGGATGAACACTGAAGCTTTCTTT. Protein sequence: CASVARMNTEAFF.